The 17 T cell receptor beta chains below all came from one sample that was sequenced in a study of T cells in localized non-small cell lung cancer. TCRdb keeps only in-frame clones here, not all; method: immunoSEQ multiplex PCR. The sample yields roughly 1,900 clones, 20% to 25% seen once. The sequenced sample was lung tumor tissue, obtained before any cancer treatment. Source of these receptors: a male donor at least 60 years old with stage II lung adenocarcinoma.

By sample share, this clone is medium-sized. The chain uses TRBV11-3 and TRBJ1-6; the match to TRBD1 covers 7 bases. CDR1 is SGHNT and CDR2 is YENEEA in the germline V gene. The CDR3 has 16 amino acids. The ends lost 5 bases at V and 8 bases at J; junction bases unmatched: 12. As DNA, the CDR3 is TGTGCCAGCAGCCAGCCGGGCCCAGGGGGGGATTCACCCCTCCACTTT. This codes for CASSQPGPGGDSPLHF.

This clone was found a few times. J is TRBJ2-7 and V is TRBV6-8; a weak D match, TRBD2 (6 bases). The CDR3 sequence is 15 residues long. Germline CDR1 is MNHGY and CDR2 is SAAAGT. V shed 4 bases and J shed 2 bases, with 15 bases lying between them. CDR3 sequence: CASSSSQAGTYEQYF. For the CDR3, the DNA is TGTGCCAGCAGTTCCTCCCAGGCGGGGACCTACGAGCAGTACTTC.

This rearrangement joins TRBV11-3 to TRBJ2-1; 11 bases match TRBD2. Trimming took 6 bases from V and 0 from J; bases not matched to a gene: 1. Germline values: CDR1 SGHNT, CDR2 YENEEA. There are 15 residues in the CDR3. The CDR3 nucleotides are TGTGCCAGCAGTAGCGGGGGGGGCTCCTACAATGAGCAGTTCTTC. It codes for CASSSGGGSYNEQFF.

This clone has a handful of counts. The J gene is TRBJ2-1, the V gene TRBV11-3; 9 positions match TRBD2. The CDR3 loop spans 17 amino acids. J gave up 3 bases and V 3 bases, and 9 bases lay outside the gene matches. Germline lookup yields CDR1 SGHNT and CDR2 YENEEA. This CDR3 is CASSLISGGAVYNEQFF. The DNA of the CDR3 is TGTGCCAGCAGCTTGATTAGCGGGGGCGCCGTCTACAATGAGCAGTTCTTC. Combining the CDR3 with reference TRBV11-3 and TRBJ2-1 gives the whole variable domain EAGVVQSPRYKIIEKKQPVAFWCNPISGHNTLYWYLQNLGQGPELLIRYENEEAVDDSQLPKDRFSAERLKGVDSTLKIQPAELGDSAVYLCASSLISGGAVYNEQFFGPGTRLTVL.

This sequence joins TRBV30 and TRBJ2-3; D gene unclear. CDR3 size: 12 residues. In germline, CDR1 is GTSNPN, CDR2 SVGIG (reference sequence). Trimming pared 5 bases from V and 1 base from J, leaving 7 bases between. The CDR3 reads CAWEDGTDTQYF. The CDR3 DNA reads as TGTGCCTGGGAGGACGGCACAGATACGCAGTATTTT.

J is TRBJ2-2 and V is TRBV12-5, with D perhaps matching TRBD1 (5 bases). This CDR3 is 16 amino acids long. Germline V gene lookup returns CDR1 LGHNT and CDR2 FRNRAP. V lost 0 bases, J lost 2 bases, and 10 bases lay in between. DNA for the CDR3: TGTGCTAGTGGTTTGGTACAGGAGAGTAACACCGGGGAGCTGTTTTTT. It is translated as CASGLVQESNTGELFF.

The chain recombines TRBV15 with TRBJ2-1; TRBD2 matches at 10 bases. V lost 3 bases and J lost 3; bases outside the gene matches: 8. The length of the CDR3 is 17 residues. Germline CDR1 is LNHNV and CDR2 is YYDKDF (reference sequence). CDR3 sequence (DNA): TGTGCCACCAGCAGTGGGCGTATAGCGGGAGGCTACAATGAGCAGTTCTTC. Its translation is CATSSGRIAGGYNEQFF.

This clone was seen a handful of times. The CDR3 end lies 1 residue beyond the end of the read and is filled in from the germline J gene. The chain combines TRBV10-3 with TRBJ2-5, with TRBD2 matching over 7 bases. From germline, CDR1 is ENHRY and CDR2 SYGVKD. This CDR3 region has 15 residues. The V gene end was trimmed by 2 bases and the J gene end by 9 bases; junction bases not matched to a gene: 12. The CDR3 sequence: CAISEELAVVGAQYF. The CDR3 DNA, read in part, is TGTGCCATCAGTGAGGAGCTAGCGGTAGTAGGGGCCCAGTAC.

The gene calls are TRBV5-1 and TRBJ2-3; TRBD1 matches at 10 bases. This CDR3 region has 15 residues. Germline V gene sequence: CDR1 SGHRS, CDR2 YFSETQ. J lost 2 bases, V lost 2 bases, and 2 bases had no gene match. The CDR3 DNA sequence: TGCGCCAGCAGCTTTGGGACAGGGGCCACAGATACGCAGTATTTT. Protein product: CASSFGTGATDTQYF.

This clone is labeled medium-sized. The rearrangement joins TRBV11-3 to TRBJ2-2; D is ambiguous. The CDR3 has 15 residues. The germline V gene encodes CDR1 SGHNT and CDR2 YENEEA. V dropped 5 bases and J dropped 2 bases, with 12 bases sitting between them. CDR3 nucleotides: TGTGCCAGCAGCCCCCCCACCTCCAACACCGGGGAGCTGTTTTTT. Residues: CASSPPTSNTGELFF.

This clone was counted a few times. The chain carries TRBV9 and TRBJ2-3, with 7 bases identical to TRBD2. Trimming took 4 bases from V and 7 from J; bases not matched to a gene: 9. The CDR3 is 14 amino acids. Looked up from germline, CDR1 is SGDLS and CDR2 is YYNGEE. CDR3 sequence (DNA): TGTGCCAGCAGCCCGCGTGGGGGGGATTATACGCAGTATTTT. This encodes CASSPRGGDYTQYF. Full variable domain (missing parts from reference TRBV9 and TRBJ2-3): DSGVTQTPKHLITATGQRVTLRCSPRSGDLSVYWYQQSLDQGLQFLIQYYNGEERAKGNILERFSAQQFPDLHSELNLSSLELGDSALYFCASSPRGGDYTQYFGPGTRLTVL.

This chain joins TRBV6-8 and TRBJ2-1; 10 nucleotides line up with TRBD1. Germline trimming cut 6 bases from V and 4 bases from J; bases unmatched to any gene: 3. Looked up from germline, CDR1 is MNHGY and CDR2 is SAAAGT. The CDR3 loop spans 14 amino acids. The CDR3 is CASRGQGGYNEQFF. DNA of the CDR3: TGTGCCAGCAGAGGACAGGGGGGGTACAATGAGCAGTTCTTC.

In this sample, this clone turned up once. CDR3 bases: TGTGCCACCAGCAGAGAAAAAATAACCCTGGTCGGGGAGCTGTTTTTT. Translated: CATSREKITLVGELFF. This chain links TRBV15 with TRBJ2-2; D gene uncertain. V was trimmed by 0 bases and J by 7 bases, leaving 15 bases between them. CDR3 size: 16 residues. Germline CDR1 reads LNHNV; CDR2 reads YYDKDF (reference sequence).

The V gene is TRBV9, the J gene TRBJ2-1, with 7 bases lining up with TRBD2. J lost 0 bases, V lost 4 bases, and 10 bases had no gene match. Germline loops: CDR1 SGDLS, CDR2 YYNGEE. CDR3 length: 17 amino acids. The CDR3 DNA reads TGTGCCAGCAGCCCCCTAGCGCCTAGCGGCTCCTACAATGAGCAGTTCTTC. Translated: CASSPLAPSGSYNEQFF. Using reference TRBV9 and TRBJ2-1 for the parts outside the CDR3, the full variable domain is DSGVTQTPKHLITATGQRVTLRCSPRSGDLSVYWYQQSLDQGLQFLIQYYNGEERAKGNILERFSAQQFPDLHSELNLSSLELGDSALYFCASSPLAPSGSYNEQFFGPGTRLTVL.

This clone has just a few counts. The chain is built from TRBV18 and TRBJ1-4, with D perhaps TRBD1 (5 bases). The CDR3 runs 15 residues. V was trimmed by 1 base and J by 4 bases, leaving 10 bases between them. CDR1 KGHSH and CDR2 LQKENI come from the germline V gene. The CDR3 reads CASSPRSGNNEKLFF. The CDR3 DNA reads TGTGCCAGCTCACCACGCTCAGGGAATAATGAAAAACTGTTTTTT.

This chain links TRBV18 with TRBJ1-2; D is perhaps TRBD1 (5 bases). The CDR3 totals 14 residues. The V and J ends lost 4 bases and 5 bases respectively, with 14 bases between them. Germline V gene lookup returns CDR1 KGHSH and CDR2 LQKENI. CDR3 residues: CASSLSGPPYGYTF. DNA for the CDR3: TGTGCCAGCTCACTTTCAGGGCCGCCTTATGGCTACACCTTC.

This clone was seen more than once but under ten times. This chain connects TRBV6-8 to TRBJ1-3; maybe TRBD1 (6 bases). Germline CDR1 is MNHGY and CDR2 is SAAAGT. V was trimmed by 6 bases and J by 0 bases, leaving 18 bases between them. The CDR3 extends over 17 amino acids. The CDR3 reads CASRRVRGQDSGNTIYF. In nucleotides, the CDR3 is TGTGCCAGCAGGAGGGTCAGGGGCCAAGACTCTGGAAACACCATATATTTT.